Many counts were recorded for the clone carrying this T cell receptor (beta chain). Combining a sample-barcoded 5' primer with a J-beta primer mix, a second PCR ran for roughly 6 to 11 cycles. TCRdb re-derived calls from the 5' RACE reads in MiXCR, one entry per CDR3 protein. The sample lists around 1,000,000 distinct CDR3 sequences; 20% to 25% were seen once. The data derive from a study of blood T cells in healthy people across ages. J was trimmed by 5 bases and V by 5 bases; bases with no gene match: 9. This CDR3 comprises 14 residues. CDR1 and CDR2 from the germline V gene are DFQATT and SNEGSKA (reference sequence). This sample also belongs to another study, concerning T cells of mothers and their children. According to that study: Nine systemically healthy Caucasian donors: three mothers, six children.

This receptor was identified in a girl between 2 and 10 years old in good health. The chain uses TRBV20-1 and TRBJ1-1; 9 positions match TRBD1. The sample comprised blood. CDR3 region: CSAEVTGGWTEAFF. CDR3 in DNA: TGCAGTGCTGAGGTTACAGGGGGCTGGACTGAAGCTTTCTTT.